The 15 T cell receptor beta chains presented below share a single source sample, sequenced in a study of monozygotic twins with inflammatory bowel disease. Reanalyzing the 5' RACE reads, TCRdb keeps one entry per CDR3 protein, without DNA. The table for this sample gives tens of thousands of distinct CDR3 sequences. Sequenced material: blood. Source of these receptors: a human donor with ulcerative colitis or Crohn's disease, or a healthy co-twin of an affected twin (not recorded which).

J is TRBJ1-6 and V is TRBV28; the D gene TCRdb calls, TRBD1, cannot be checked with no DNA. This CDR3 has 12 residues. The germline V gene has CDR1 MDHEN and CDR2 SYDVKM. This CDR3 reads CATRESNSPLHF. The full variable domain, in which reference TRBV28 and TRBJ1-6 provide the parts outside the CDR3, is DVKVTQSSRYLVKRTGEKVFLECVQDMDHENMFWYRQDPGLGLRLIYFSYDVKMKEKGDIPEGYSVSREKKERFSLILESASTNQTSMYLCATRESNSPLHFGNGTRLTVT.

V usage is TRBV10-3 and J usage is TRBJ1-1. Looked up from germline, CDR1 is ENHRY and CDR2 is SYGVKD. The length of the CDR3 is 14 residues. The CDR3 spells CAITKGIGDGQAFF.

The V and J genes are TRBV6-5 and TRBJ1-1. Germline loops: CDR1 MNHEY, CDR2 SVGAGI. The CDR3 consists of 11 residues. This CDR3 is CASSSIAGAFF.

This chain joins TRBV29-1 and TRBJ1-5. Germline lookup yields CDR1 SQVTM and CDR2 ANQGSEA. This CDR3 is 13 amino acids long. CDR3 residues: CSVGGEADQPQHF.

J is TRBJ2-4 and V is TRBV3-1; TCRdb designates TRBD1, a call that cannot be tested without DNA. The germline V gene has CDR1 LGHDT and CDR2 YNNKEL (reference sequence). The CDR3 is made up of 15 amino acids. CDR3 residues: CASSLQGLGKNIQYF.

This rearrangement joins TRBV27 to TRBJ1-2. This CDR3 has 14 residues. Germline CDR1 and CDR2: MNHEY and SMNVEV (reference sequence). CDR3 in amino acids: CASSSHSGSYGYTF.

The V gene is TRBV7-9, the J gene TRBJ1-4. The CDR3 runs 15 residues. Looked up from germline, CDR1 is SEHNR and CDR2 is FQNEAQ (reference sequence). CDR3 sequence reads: CASSLAEGLSEKLFF.

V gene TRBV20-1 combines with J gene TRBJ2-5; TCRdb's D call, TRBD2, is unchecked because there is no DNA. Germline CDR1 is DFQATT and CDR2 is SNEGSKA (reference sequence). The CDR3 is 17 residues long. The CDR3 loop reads CSARDRASGGNQETQYF.

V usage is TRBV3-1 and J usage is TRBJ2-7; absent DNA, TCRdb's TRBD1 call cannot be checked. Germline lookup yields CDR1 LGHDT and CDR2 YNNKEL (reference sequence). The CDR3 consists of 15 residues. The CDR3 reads CASSQGTGGPYEQYF.

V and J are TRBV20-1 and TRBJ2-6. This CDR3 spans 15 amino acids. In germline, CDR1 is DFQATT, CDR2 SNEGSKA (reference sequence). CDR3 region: CSANTGSSGANVLTF.

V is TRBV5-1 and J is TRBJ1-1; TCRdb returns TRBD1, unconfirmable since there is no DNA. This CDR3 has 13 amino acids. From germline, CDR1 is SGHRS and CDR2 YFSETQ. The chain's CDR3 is CASSNPTGEGAFF.

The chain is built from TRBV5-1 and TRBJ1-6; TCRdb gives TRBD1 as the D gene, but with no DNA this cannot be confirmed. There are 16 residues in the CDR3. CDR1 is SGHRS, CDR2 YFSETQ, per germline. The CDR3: CASSLDLQGPNSPLHF. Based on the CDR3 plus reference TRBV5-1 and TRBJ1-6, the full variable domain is KAGVTQTPRYLIKTRGQQVTLSCSPISGHRSVSWYQQTPGQGLQFLFEYFSETQRNKGNFPGRFSGRQFSNSRSEMNVSTLELGDSALYLCASSLDLQGPNSPLHFGNGTRLTVT.

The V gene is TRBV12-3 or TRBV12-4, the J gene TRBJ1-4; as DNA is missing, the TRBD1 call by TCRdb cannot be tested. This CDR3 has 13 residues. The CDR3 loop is CASSLTRDEKLFF.

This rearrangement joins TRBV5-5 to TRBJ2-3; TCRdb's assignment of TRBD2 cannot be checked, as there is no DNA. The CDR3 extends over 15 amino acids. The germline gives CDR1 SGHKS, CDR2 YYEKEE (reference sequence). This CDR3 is CASSLTSTGTDTQYF. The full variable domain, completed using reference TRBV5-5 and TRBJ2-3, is DAGVTQSPTHLIKTRGQQVTLRCSPISGHKSVSWYQQVLGQGPQFIFQYYEKEERGRGNFPDRFSARQFPNYSSELNVNALLLGDSALYLCASSLTSTGTDTQYFGPGTRLTVL.

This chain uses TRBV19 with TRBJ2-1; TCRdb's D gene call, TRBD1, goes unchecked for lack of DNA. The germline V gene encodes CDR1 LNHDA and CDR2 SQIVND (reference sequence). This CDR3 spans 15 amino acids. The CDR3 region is CASSDGTATYNEQFF.